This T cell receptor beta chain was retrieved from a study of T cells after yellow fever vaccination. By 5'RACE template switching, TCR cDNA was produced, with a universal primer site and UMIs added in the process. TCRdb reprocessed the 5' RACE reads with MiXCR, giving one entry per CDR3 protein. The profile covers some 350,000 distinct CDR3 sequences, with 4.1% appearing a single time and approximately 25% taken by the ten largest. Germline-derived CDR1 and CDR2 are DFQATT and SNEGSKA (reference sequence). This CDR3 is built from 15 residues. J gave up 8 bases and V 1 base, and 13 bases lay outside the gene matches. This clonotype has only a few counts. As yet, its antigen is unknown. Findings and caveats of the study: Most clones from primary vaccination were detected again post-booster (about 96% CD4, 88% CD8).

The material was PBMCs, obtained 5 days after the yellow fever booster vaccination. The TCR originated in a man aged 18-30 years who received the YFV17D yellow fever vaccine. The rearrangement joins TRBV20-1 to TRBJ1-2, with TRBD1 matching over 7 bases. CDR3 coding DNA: TGCAGTGCTAGAGGGTCATCAGACAGGGCCGGGGGCTACACCTTC. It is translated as CSARGSSDRAGGYTF.